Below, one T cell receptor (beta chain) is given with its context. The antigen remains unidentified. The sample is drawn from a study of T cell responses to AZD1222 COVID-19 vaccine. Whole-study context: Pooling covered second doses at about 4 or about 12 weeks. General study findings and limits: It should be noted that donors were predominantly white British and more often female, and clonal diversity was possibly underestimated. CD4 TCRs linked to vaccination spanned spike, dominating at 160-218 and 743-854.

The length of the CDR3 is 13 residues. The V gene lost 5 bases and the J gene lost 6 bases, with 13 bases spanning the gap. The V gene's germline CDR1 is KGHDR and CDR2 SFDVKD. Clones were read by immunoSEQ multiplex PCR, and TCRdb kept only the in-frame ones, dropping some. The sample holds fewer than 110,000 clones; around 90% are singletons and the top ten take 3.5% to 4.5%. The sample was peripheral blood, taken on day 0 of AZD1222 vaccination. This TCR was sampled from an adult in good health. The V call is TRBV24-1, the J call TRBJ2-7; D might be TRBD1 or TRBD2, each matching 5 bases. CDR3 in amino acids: CATSGGFRGEQYF. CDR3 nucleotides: TGTGCCACCAGTGGGGGCTTCCGGGGCGAGCAGTACTTC.